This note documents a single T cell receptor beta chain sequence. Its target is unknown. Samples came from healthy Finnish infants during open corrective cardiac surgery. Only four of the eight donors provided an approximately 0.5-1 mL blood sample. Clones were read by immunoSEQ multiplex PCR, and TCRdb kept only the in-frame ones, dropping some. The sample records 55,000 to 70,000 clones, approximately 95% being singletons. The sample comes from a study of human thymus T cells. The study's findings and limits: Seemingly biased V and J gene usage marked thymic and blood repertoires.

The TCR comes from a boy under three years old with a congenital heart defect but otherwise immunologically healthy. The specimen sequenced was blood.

CDR3: CASSLRPGEKLFF. DNA of the CDR3: TGTGCCAGCAGCCTAAGACCGGGTGAAAAACTGTTTTTT. The chain has TRBV7-2 and TRBJ1-4; no clear D. Trimming took 5 bases from V and 7 from J, leaving 11 bases between them. The CDR3 is 13 residues long. Germline lookup yields CDR1 SGHTA and CDR2 FQGNSA. The complete variable domain, with remaining parts taken from reference TRBV7-2 and TRBJ1-4, reads GAGVSQSPSNKVTEKGKDVELRCDPISGHTALYWYRQSLGQGLEFLIYFQGNSAPDKSGLPSDRFSAERTGGSVSTLTIQRTQQEDSAVYLCASSLRPGEKLFFGSGTQLSVL.